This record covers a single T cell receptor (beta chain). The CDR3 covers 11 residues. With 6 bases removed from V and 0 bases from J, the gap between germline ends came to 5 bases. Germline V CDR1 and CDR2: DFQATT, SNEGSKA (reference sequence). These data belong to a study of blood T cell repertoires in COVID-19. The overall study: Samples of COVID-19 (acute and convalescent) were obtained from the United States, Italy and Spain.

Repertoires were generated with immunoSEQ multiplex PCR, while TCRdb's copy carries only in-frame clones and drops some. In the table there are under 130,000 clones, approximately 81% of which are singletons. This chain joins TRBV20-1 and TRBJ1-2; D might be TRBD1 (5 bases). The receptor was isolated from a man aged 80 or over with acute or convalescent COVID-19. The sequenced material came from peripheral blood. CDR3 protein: CSAGANYGYTF. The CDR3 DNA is TGCAGTGCAGGGGCTAACTATGGCTACACCTTC.